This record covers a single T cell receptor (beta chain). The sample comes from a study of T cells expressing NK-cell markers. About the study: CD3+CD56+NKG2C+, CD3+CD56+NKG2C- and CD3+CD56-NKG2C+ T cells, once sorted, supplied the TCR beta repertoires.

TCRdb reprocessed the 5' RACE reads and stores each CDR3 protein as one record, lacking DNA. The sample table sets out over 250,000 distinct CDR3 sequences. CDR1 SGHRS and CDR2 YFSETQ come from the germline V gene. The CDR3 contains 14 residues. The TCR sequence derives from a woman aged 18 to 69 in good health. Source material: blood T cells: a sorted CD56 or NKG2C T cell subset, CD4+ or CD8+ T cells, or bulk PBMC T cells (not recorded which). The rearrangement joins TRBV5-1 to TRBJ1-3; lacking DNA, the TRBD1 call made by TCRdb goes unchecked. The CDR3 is CASSLLDSRNTIYF.